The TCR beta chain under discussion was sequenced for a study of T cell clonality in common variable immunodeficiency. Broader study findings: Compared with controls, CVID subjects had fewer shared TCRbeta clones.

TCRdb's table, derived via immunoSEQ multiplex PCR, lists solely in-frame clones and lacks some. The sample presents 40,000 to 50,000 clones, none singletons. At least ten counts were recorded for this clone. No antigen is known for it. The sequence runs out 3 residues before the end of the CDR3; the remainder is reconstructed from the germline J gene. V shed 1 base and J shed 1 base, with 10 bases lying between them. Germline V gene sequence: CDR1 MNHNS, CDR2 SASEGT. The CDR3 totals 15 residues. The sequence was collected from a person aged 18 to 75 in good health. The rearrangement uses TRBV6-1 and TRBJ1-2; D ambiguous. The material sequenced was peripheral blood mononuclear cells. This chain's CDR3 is CASSEVRHSNYGYTF. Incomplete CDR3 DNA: TGTGCCAGCAGTGAAGTAAGACATAGTAACTATGGC.